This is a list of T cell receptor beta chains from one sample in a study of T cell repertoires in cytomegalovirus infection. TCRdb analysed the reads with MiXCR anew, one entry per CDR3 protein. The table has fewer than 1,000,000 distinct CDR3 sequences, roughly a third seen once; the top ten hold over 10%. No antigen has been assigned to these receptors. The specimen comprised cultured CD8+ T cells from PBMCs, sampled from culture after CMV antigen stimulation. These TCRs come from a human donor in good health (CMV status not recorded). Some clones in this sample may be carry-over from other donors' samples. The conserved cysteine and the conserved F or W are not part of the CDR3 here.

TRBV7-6 ASSFLTGELF
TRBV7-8 ASSLEVGGSQPQH
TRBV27 ASSLWGRTEAF
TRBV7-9 ASTGGQGEQF
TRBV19 ASTYRQGTNQPQH
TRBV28 ASRGRLSGGALADTQY
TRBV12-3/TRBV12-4 ASTPVLGASGYT
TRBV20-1 SALTGQIDGQQY
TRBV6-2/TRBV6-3 ASSSTGEGNQPQH
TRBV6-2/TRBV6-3 ASSYSRDRNQPQH
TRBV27 ASSLTGAAYEQY
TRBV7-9 ASSSPEWVSSEQF
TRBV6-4 ASTRPGDRTGELF
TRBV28 ASSLLSHSGQAFEQF
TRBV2 ASSEGIQY
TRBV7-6 ASSLAGRDNEQF
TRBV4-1 ASSPHGQGGYGYT